Described below is a single TCR beta chain sequence and its context. The sample comes from a study of cytomegalovirus exposure and HLA in healthy donors. V was cut by 1 base and J by 3 bases, with 13 bases left in between. This CDR3 region has 16 residues. Germline V gene sequence: CDR1 MGHDK, CDR2 SYGVNS. The donors were part of the validation cohort of roughly 110 subjects. That cohort was separate from the first cohort, which comprised 700 or so subjects. Sequenced by immunoSEQ multiplex PCR; TCRdb stores in-frame clones only, minus some. The sample carries about 71,000 clones, approximately 94% recorded once.

V usage is TRBV25-1 and J usage is TRBJ1-5; D unresolved. Source material: PBMCs. This clonotype was obtained from a man aged 18 to 29 in good health and CMV-seropositive. The chain's CDR3 is CASSESVGSHNQPQHF. As DNA, the CDR3 is TGTGCCAGCAGTGAATCTGTTGGCAGTCACAATCAGCCCCAGCATTTT.